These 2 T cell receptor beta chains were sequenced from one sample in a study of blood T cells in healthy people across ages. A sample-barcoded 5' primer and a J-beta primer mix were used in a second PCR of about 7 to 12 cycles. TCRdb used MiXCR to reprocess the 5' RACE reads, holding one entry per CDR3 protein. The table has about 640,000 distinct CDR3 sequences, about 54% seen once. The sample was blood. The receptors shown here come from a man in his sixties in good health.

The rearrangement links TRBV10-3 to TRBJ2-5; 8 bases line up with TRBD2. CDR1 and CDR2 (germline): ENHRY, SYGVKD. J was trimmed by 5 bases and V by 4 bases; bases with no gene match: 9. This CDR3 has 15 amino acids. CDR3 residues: CAISASRSGDETQYF. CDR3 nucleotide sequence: TGTGCCATCAGTGCGTCACGTAGCGGGGATGAGACCCAGTACTTC.

The CDR3 spells CSVRAGINTGELFF. Written as DNA, the CDR3 is TGCAGCGTCCGAGCGGGGATCAACACCGGGGAGCTGTTTTTT. This chain uses TRBV29-1 with TRBJ2-2, with 7 bases that match TRBD2. CDR3 size: 14 residues. Germline V gene sequence: CDR1 SQVTM, CDR2 ANQGSEA. Trimming cost V 6 bases and J 2 bases; bases outside gene matches: 6.